This TCR beta chain was sequenced during a study of T cell responses to AZD1222 COVID-19 vaccine. Study results and limitations: Without day 14 samples, only post-peak T cell repertoires were studied.

Measured with immunoSEQ multiplex PCR; TCRdb has only the in-frame clones, and not every one. The sample shows 150,000 to 200,000 clones, about 89% of them seen only once. As for this clone: Its antigen is still unknown.

The V gene lost 5 bases and the J gene lost 8 bases, with 24 bases spanning the gap. Germline lookup yields CDR1 SGHAT and CDR2 FQNNGV. The CDR3 is 17 residues long. V and J are TRBV11-2 and TRBJ1-4; D remains ambiguous. This specimen was peripheral blood, taken 28 days after the second AZD1222 dose. The TCR sequence derives from an adult who received the AZD1222 COVID-19 vaccine. The CDR3 DNA reads as TGTGCCAGCAGCCCGATCCCGTACAGAACAGAAGGGGAAAAACTGTTTTTT. Protein sequence: CASSPIPYRTEGEKLFF.